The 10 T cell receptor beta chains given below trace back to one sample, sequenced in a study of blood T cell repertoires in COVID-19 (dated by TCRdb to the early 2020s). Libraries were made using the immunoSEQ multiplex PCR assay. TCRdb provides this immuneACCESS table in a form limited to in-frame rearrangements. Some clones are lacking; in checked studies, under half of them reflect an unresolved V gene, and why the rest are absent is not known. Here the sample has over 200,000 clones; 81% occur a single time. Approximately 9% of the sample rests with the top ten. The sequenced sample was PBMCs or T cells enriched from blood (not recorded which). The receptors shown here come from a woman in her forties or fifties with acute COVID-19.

The CDR3 protein is CASGSFGVREKAFF. The CDR3 DNA is TGTGCCAGCGGATCCTTTGGGGTCCGGGAAAAAGCTTTCTTT. The chain combines TRBV14 with TRBJ1-1; the D is unclear. CDR1 and CDR2 (germline): SGHDN, FVKESK. V shed 8 bases and J shed 9 bases, with 22 bases lying between them. The CDR3 sequence is 14 residues long.

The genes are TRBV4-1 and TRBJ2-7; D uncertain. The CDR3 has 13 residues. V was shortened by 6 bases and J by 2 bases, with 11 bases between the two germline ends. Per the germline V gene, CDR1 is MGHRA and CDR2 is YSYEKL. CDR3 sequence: CASSLDAPYEQYF. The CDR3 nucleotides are TGCGCCAGCAGTCTAGACGCACCCTACGAGCAGTACTTC.

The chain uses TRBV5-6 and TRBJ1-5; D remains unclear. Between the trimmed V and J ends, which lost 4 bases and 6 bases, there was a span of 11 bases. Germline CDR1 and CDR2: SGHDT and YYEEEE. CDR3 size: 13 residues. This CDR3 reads CASSQAGIQPQHF. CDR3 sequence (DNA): TGTGCCAGCAGCCAAGCCGGTATTCAGCCCCAGCATTTT.

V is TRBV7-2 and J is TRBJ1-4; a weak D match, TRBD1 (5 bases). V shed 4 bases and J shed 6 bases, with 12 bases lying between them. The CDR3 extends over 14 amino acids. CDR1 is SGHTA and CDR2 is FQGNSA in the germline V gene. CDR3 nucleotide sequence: TGTGCCAGCAGCTCGGGGGTCGGGGATGAAAAACTGTTTTTT. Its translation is CASSSGVGDEKLFF.

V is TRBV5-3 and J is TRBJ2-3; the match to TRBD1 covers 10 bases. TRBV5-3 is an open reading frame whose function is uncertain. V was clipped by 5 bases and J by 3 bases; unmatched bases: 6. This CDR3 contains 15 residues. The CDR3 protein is CARRLGTGVTDTQYF. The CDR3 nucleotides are TGTGCCAGAAGGTTAGGGACAGGGGTTACAGATACGCAGTATTTT.

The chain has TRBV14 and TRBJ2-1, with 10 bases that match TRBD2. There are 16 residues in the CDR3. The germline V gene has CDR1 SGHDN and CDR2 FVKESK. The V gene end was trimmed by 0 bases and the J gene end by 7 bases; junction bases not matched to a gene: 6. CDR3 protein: CASSQDERGGRNEQFF. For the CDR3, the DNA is TGTGCCAGCAGCCAAGACGAGCGGGGGGGCCGAAATGAGCAGTTCTTC.

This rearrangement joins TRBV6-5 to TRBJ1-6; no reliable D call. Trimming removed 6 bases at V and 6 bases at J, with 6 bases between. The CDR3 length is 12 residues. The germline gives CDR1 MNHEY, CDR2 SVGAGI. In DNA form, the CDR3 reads TGTGCCAGCAGGAGTGCTAATTCACCCCTCCACTTT. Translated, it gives CASRSANSPLHF.

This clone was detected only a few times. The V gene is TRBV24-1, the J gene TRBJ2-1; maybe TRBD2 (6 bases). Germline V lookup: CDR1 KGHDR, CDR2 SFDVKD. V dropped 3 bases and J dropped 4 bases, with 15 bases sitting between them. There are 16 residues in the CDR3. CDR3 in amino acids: CATSDPRRGQYNEQFF. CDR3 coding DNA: TGTGCCACCAGTGATCCGCGGCGGGGCCAATACAATGAGCAGTTCTTC.

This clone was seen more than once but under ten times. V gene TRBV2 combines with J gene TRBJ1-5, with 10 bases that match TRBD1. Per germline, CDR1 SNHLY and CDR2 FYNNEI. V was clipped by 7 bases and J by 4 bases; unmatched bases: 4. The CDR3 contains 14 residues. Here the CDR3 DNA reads TGTGCCAGCACGGGACAGGGGTTTAATCAGCCCCAGCATTTT. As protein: CASTGQGFNQPQHF.

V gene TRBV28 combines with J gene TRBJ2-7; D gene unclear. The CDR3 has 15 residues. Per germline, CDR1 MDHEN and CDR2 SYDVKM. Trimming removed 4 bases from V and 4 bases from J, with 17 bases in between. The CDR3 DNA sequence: TGTGCCAGCAGTTCCGTCAGTCCGCGGCCTTACGAGCAGTACTTC. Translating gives CASSSVSPRPYEQYF.